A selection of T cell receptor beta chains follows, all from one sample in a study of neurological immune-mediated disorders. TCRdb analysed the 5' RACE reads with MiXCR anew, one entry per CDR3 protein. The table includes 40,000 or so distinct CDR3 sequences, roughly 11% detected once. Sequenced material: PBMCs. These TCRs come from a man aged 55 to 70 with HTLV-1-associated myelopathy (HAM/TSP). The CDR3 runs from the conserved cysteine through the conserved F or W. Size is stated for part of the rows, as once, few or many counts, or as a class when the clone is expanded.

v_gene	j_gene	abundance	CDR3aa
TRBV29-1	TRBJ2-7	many	CSVGGSGGPAYEQYF
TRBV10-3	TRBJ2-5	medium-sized	CAITWREGQETQYF
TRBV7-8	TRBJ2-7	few	CASSLGLTAAYEQYF
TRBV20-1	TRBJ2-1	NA	CSAPGTSGGYEQFF
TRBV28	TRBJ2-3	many	CASSLPHTDTQYF
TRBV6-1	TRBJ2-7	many	CASSVETSFYEQYF
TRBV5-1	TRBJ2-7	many	CASSPQPLPGEQYF
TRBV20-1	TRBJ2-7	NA	CSAETGGQGKWNEQYF
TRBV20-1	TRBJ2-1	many	CSATRGGRAIGDEQFF
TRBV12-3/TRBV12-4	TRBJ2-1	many	CASSQEGVGVEQFF
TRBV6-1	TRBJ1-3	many	CASSAQWGSAENTIYF
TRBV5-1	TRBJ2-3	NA	CASSLEGDTQYF
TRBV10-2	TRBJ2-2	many	CASSEGELRNTGELFF
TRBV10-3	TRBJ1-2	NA	CAISEYDGYSYTF
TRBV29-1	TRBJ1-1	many	CSVAITEAFF
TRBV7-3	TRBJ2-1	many	CASSQTGRDNEQFF
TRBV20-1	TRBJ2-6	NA	CSARGGQGVSGANVLTF
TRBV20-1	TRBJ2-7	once	CSATGQGFSYEKYF
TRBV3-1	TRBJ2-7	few	CASSQGGTAGAYEQYF
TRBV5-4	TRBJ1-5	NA	CATSWTPEQPQHF
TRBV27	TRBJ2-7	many	CASSLSGDPYEQYF
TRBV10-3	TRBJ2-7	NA	CAISGTAKSYEQYF
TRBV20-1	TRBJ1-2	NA	CSAKTLDGYTF
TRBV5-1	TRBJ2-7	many	CASSYQPMDGTHGEQYF
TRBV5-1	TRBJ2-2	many	CASSLILADGELFF
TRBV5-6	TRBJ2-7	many	CASSLAGKSGFRRSYEQYF
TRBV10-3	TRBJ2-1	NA	CATALASGYNEQFF
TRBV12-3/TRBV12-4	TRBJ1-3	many	CASSFGGTGNTIYF
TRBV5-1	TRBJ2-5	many	CASSLGAAQETQYF
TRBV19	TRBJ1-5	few	CASEDRGNQPQHF
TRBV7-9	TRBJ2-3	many	CASSLRRQGGDTQYF